This is a list of T cell receptor beta chains from one sample in a study of blood T cell repertoires in COVID-19. Repertoires were generated with immunoSEQ multiplex PCR, while TCRdb's copy carries only in-frame clones and drops some. Of a few hundred thousand clones in the sample, about 80% were seen once. Sample: peripheral blood. The receptors derive from a woman aged 25-40 years who had recovered from COVID-19. Each CDR3 is given with its conserved first and last residue. A D gene is named only where the DNA matches it firmly. Rows may omit the clone size; those that give it use once, few, many or a size class.

>TRBJ2-3|NA|NA|TRBV18
CASSHTGTVTDTQYF
TGTGCCAGCTCCCACACCGGGACTGTCACAGATACGCAGTATTTT
>TRBJ2-1|NA|TRBD2|TRBV2
CASSEIGLTSGNNEQFF
TGTGCCAGCAGTGAAATAGGTTTGACTAGCGGAAACAATGAGCAGTTCTTC
>TRBJ2-3|NA|NA|TRBV28
CASSVWASSTDTQYF
TGTGCCAGCAGTGTTTGGGCTTCTAGCACAGATACGCAGTATTTT
>TRBJ2-2|NA|TRBD1|TRBV5-1
CASSLGQGDDTGELFF
TGCGCCAGCAGCTTGGGGCAGGGGGATGACACCGGGGAGCTGTTTTTT
>TRBJ2-1|NA|NA|TRBV3-1/TRBV3-2
CASGPNSYNEQFF
TGTGCCAGCGGGCCTAACTCCTACAATGAGCAGTTCTTC
>TRBJ2-7|once|NA|TRBV27
CASSLTGKGAFYEQYF
TGTGCCAGCAGTTTAACAGGGAAAGGGGCCTTCTACGAGCAGTACTTC
>TRBJ2-3|once|TRBD2|TRBV15
CATSRDQAGGTDTQYF
TGTGCCACCAGCAGAGATCAAGCGGGAGGGACAGATACGCAGTATTTT
>TRBJ2-2|NA|NA|TRBV12-1
CASSFGQGIVGGELFF
NA
>TRBJ2-7|NA|TRBD2|TRBV7-3
CASSALAGVAGEQYF
TGTGCCAGCAGCGCTTTAGCGGGAGTAGCCGGTGAGCAGTACTTC
>TRBJ1-1|NA|TRBD1|TRBV5-1
CASSANTGGAEEAFF
TGCGCCAGCAGCGCTAATACAGGGGGCGCCGAGGAAGCTTTCTTT
>TRBJ1-1|NA|TRBD1|TRBV5-5
CASSFRQGARNTEAFF
TGTGCCAGCAGCTTTCGACAGGGGGCGCGAAACACTGAAGCTTTCTTT
>TRBJ2-4|NA|NA|TRBV11-2
CASSSLRTGENIQYF
TGTGCCAGCAGCTCCTTGAGGACGGGGGAAAACATTCAGTACTTC
>TRBJ2-3|NA|TRBD2|TRBV6-1
CASSEGLAGPTQYF
TGTGCCAGCAGTGAGGGACTAGCGGGGCCTACGCAGTATTTT
>TRBJ1-4|NA|NA|TRBV6-5
CASSLQDSSEKLFF
TGTGCCAGCAGTTTGCAGGACAGTAGCGAAAAACTGTTTTTT
>TRBJ2-2|few|NA|TRBV27
CASSPLATGSPGELFF
TGTGCCAGCAGTCCGCTCGCCACAGGGAGTCCCGGGGAGCTGTTTTTT
>TRBJ2-1|NA|NA|TRBV9
CASSVGELVLGLRVHEQFF
TGTGCCAGCAGCGTAGGGGAACTAGTCCTGGGCCTCCGGGTCCATGAGCAGTTCTTC
>TRBJ2-7|NA|TRBD2|TRBV13
CASSLRPGLAGGQSYEQYF
TGTGCCAGCAGCCTAAGGCCGGGACTAGCGGGAGGGCAGTCCTACGAGCAGTACTTC
>TRBJ1-2|once|TRBD1|TRBV24-1
CATSDFGTDEANSYTF
TGTGCCACCAGTGATTTCGGGACAGATGAAGCTAACAGCTACACCTTC
>TRBJ1-2|NA|TRBD1|TRBV30
CAWKLEGGYPYYGYTF
TGTGCCTGGAAACTGGAAGGGGGCTACCCCTACTATGGCTACACCTTC
>TRBJ2-2|NA|TRBD1|TRBV5-1
CASSWAGQGYTGELFF
TGCGCCAGCAGCTGGGCTGGACAGGGGTACACCGGGGAGCTGTTTTTT
>TRBJ2-1|NA|NA|TRBV5-1
CASSAVAFSYNEQFF
TGCGCCAGCAGCGCGGTAGCGTTTTCCTACAATGAGCAGTTCTTC
>TRBJ2-5|NA|TRBD2|TRBV27
CASSLSPLAGGTQYF
TGTGCCAGCAGTTTATCGCCACTAGCGGGAGGGACCCAGTACTTC
>TRBJ2-1|NA|TRBD1|TRBV5-1
CASRRRTGGGDEQFF
TGCGCCAGCCGCCGGCGGACAGGGGGCGGGGATGAGCAGTTCTTC
>TRBJ1-2|NA|NA|TRBV5-1
CASSLSGAGRDGYTF
TGCGCCAGCAGCTTGTCCGGGGCAGGGAGGGATGGCTACACCTTC
>TRBJ2-3|NA|TRBD2|TRBV10-3
CAIRAGGEADTQYF
TGTGCCATCAGGGCGGGAGGGGAGGCGGATACGCAGTATTTT
>TRBJ2-7|NA|TRBD1|TRBV28
CASSPIDRDSYEQYF
TGTGCCAGCAGCCCTATAGACAGGGACTCCTACGAGCAGTACTTC
>TRBJ2-1|NA|TRBD2|TRBV15
CATSRVPGEGYNEQFF
TGTGCCACCAGCAGAGTCCCCGGGGAGGGCTACAATGAGCAGTTCTTC
>TRBJ1-1|NA|TRBD1|TRBV4-1
CASSRGQGNTEAFF
TGCGCCAGCAGCCGCGGACAGGGCAACACTGAAGCTTTCTTT
>TRBJ2-1|NA|TRBD2|TRBV19
CASSSPASGRAIDEQFF
TGTGCCAGTAGCTCCCCGGCTAGCGGGAGGGCCATAGATGAGCAGTTCTTC
>TRBJ2-7|NA|TRBD2|TRBV10-2
CASSLAGNSYEQYF
TGCGCCAGCAGTCTAGCGGGGAACTCCTACGAGCAGTACTTC
>TRBJ1-3|NA|NA|TRBV15
CATSRYGGSSSGNTIYF
TGTGCCACCAGCAGGTACGGGGGTTCCAGCTCTGGAAACACCATATATTTT
>TRBJ1-6|NA|TRBD1|TRBV5-1
CASSLGVTGANSPLHF
TGCGCCAGCAGCTTGGGGGTGACAGGGGCAAATTCACCCCTCCACTTT
>TRBJ1-1|NA|NA|TRBV5-6
CASSLLQVEAFF
TGTGCCAGCAGCTTGCTCCAGGTTGAAGCTTTCTTT
>TRBJ1-4|NA|NA|TRBV10-3
CAARGGGTNEKLFF
TGTGCCGCACGTGGGGGGGGAACTAATGAAAAACTGTTTTTT
>TRBJ2-1|NA|TRBD2|TRBV10-2
CASSERGLGKVRHEQFF
TGCGCCAGCAGTGAGAGGGGACTAGGAAAGGTTAGGCATGAGCAGTTCTTC
>TRBJ1-6|NA|TRBD1|TRBV9
CASSPGTEISPLHF
TGTGCCAGCAGCCCCGGGACAGAAATATCACCCCTCCACTTT
>TRBJ2-2|NA|NA|TRBV9
CASSPSGDIGSGELFF
TGTGCCAGCAGCCCATCCGGGGATATAGGCTCCGGGGAGCTGTTTTTT
>TRBJ1-5|NA|NA|TRBV28
CASSLEFQPQHF
TGTGCCAGCAGTTTAGAGTTCCAGCCCCAGCATTTT
>TRBJ2-1|NA|TRBD2|TRBV6-5
CASSYMASGRGEQFF
TGTGCCAGCAGTTACATGGCTAGCGGGAGAGGTGAGCAGTTCTTC
>TRBJ2-7|NA|TRBD2|TRBV11-2
CASSSYWRERYEQYF
TGTGCCAGCAGCTCCTATTGGCGGGAGCGGTACGAGCAGTACTTC
>TRBJ2-1|few|NA|TRBV27
CASSPLAGGLYNEQFF
TGTGCCAGCAGCCCTCTAGCTGGAGGGCTGTACAATGAGCAGTTCTTC
>TRBJ1-4|few|TRBD1|TRBV4-1
CASSQTGTGDEKLFF
TGCGCCAGCAGCCAAACCGGGACAGGGGATGAAAAACTGTTTTTT
>TRBJ2-7|NA|TRBD2|TRBV11-2
CASSFGGYEQYF
TGTGCCAGCAGCTTCGGGGGGTACGAGCAGTACTTC
>TRBJ2-7|NA|TRBD1|TRBV9
CASSVAGTGLYEQYF
TGTGCCAGCAGCGTGGCCGGGACAGGACTCTACGAGCAGTACTTC
>TRBJ2-3|NA|NA|TRBV3-1/TRBV3-2
CASSQVIGGDTQYF
TGTGCCAGCAGCCAAGTGATAGGAGGGGATACGCAGTATTTT
>TRBJ2-3|NA|TRBD2|TRBV9
CASSGTSGLTDTQYF
TGTGCCAGCAGCGGTACTAGCGGACTCACAGATACGCAGTATTTT
>TRBJ2-2|NA|NA|TRBV25-1
CASLANGELFF
TGTGCCAGCCTGGCAAACGGGGAGCTGTTTTTT
>TRBJ2-5|NA|NA|TRBV24-1
CATSDPGTKGETQYF
TGTGCCACCAGTGATCCCGGGACAAAGGGAGAGACCCAGTACTTC
>TRBJ2-7|NA|NA|TRBV9
CASSVGTSPDYEQYF
TGTGCCAGCAGCGTAGGGACTTCTCCTGACTACGAGCAGTACTTC
>TRBJ2-7|NA|NA|TRBV30
CAWSGSGGIGEQYF
TGTGCCTGGAGTGGTTCGGGCGGGATCGGAGAGCAGTACTTC
>TRBJ2-1|NA|NA|TRBV7-2
CASSFPGVPDHEQFF
TGTGCCAGCAGCTTCCCAGGGGTCCCCGACCATGAGCAGTTCTTC
>TRBJ2-7|NA|NA|TRBV28
CASSSSLSYEQYF
TGTGCCAGCAGTTCTAGTCTTTCCTACGAGCAGTACTTC
>TRBJ1-6|NA|NA|TRBV6-5
CASSYERSNSPLHF
TGTGCCAGCAGTTACGAACGGAGTAATTCACCCCTCCACTTT
>TRBJ2-7|once|NA|TRBV7-9
CASSLVTGNYEQYF
TGTGCCAGCAGCTTAGTAACAGGGAACTACGAGCAGTACTTC
>TRBJ1-1|NA|NA|TRBV7-9
CASSPTVPGGRAFF
TGTGCCAGCAGCCCGACAGTCCCGGGGGGTCGAGCTTTCTTT